This T cell receptor beta chain was found in a study of PD-L1 blockade in urothelial cancer. Across the whole study: Atezolizumab therapy began for patients in 2014, dosed at 1,200 mg intravenously every 3 weeks. In terms of prior chemotherapy, patients had received 0 to 3 regimens.

TCR analog templates of synthetic origin were spiked into each PCR. Assay: immunoSEQ multiplex PCR; the TCRdb copy retains only in-frame clones and omits some. This table has 35,000 or so clones, around 82% appearing once. Sample time point: pretreatment peripheral blood. The number of samples from each patient was between 1 and 8, taken pretreatment and on-treatment. CDR3 length: 18 residues. Germline CDR1 is GTSNPN and CDR2 is SVGIG (reference sequence). V was cut by 0 bases and J by 2 bases, with 17 bases left in between. Source: PBMCs, taken around atezolizumab (anti-PD-L1) treatment. This TCR derives from a man aged 55 to 69 with urothelial cancer. The gene calls are TRBV30 and TRBJ1-6, with D perhaps matching TRBD1 (6 bases). The CDR3 nucleotides read TGTGCCTGGAGTGTATTAATGCCAGGGGTCACCTATAATTCACCCCTCCACTTT. It translates to CAWSVLMPGVTYNSPLHF.